This record looks at one T cell receptor (beta chain) sequence and its context. Antigen: not known. Germline CDR1 reads SGHDT; CDR2 reads YYEEEE. Between the trimmed V and J ends, which lost 4 bases and 3 bases, there was a span of 14 bases. The CDR3 is 15 amino acids. TCRdb re-analysed the reads in MiXCR, keeping a single row per CDR3 protein. The sample has some 590,000 distinct CDR3 sequences, under 45% seen once. The data derive from a study of T cell repertoires in cytomegalovirus infection. Study summary: CMV epitopes that were recently identified and HLA-C-restricted were used alongside well-studied HLA-B-restricted ones. Whole-study results and caveats: The ex vivo response was dominated by HLA-C-restricted CMV-specific TCR beta clonotypes.

This TCR derives from a human donor in good health (CMV status not recorded). Some clones in this sample may be carry-over from other donors' samples. The rearrangement uses TRBV5-6 and TRBJ2-1; tentatively, D is TRBD1 (6 bases). Sequencing used cultured PBMCs, obtained from culture after CMV antigen stimulation. The CDR3 bases are TGTGCCAGCAGCCGCATGGGACATGGCTACAATGAGCAGTTCTTC. As protein: CASSRMGHGYNEQFF.